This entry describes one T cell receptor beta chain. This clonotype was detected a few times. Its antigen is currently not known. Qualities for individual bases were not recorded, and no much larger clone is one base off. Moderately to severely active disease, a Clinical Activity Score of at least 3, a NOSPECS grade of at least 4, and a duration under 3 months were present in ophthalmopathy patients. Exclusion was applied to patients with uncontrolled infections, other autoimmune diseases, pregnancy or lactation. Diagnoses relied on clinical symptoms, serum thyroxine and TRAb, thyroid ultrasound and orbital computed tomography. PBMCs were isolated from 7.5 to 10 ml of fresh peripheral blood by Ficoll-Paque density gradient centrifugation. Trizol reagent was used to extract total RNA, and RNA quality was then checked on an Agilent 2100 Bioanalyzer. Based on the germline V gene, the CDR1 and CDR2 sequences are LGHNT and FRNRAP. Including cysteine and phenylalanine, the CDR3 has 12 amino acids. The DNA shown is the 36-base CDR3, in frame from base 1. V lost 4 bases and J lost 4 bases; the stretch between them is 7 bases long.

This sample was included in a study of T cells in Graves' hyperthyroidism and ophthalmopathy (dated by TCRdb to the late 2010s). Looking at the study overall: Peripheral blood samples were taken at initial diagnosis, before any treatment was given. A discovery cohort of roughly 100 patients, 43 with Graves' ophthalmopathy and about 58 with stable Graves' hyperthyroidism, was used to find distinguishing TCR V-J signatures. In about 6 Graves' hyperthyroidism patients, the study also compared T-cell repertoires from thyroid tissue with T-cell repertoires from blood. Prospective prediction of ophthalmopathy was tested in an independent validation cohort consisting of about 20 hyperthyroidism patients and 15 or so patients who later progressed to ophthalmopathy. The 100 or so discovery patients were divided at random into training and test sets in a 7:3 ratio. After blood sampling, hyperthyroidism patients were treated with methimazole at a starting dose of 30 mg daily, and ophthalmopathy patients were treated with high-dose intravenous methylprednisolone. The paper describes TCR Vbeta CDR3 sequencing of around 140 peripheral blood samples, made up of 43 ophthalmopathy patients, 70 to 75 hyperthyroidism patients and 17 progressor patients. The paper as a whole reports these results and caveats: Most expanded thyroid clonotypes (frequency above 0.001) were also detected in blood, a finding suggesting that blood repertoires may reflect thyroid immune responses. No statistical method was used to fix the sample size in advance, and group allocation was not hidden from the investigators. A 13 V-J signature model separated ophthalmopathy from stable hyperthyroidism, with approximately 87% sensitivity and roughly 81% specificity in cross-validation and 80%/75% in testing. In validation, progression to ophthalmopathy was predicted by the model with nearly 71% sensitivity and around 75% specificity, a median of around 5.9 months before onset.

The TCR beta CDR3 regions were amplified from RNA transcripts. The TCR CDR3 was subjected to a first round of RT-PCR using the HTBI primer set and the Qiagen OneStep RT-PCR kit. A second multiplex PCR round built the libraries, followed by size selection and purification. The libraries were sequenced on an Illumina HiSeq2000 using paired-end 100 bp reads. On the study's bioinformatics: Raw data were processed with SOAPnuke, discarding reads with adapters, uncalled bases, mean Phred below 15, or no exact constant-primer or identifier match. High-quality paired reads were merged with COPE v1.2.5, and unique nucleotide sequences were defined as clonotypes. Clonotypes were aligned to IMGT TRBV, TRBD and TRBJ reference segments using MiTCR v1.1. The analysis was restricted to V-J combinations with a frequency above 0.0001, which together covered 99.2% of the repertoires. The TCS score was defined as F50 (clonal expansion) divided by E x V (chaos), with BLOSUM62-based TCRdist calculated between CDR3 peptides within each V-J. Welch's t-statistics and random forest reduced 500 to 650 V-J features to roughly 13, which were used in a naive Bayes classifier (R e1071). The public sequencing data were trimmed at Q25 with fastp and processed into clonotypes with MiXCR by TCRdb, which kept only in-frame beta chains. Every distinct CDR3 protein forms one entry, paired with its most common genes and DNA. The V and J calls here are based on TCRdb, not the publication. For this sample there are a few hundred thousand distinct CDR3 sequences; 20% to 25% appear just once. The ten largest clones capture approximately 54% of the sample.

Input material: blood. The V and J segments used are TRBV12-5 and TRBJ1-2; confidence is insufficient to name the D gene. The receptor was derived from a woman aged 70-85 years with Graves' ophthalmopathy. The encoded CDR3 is CASGSLGYGYTF. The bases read TGTGCTAGTGGTTCCCTGGGCTATGGCTACACCTTC.